This passage covers 23 T cell receptor beta chains from one sample sequenced in a study of Ad26.COV2.S vaccination and SARS-CoV-2 variants. Clones were read by immunoSEQ multiplex PCR, and TCRdb kept only the in-frame ones, dropping some. In the table there are around 450,000 clones, roughly 87% of which are singletons. Treatment indicated: roughly 18 received Ad26.COV2.S at low or high dose, single or two shots; 5 received placebo; per-sample allocation not given. Collection of the samples took place on day 63 after the first injection of vaccine or placebo. Sequences were derived from peripheral blood, sampled in a trial of Ad26.COV2.S vaccine versus placebo. These receptors were taken from a person between 18 and 65 years old who received the Ad26.COV2.S COVID-19 vaccine or a placebo.

CDR3: CASSLQRRQDTQYF. The CDR3 nucleotides are TGTGCCAGCAGCTTGCAGCGACGTCAGGATACGCAGTATTTT. The J gene is TRBJ2-3, the V gene TRBV5-4, with no clear D. Germline CDR1 SGHNT, CDR2 YYREEE (reference sequence). The CDR3 consists of 14 residues. Trimming took off 1 base at V and 6 bases at J, with 12 bases between the two ends.

J is TRBJ1-5 and V is TRBV6-5; D is ambiguous. This CDR3 is built from 15 residues. CDR1 MNHEY and CDR2 SVGAGI come from the germline V gene. The V end was cut by 6 bases, the J end by 2 bases, with 14 bases between. CDR3 in amino acids: CASRDLGGGNQPQHF. The CDR3 DNA reads as TGTGCCAGCAGGGACTTGGGTGGGGGCAATCAGCCCCAGCATTTT.

This chain links TRBV7-2 with TRBJ2-1; D may be TRBD2 (6 bases). Deletions cut 0 bases from V and 3 bases from J, with 6 bases between. Looked up from germline, CDR1 is SGHTA and CDR2 is FQGNSA. This CDR3 is built from 14 residues. The DNA for the CDR3 is TGTGCCAGCAGCTTAGCGGGAGGCTACAATGAGCAGTTCTTC. Amino acids: CASSLAGGYNEQFF. The full variable domain, its missing parts supplied by reference TRBV7-2 and TRBJ2-1, is GAGVSQSPSNKVTEKGKDVELRCDPISGHTALYWYRQSLGQGLEFLIYFQGNSAPDKSGLPSDRFSAERTGGSVSTLTIQRTQQEDSAVYLCASSLAGGYNEQFFGPGTRLTVL.

CDR3 sequence reads: CASKFTSLNTEAFF. The CDR3 DNA follows: TGTGCCAGCAAATTCACCAGCCTGAACACTGAAGCTTTCTTT. The V call is TRBV6-5, the J call TRBJ1-1; D is unclear. The CDR3 contains 14 residues. V was pared by 7 bases and J by 0 bases, with 12 bases between. The germline gives CDR1 MNHEY, CDR2 SVGAGI.

This clone was observed a few times. The chain employs TRBV5-1 and TRBJ1-6; D might be TRBD1 (6 bases). The CDR3 length is 14 residues. Germline CDR1 reads SGHRS; CDR2 reads YFSETQ. V was trimmed by 0 bases and J by 7 bases, leaving 8 bases between them. The DNA of the CDR3 is TGCGCCAGCAGCTTGGGGCAGGGGAATTCACCCCTCCACTTT. This sequence encodes CASSLGQGNSPLHF.

The V call is TRBV5-1, the J call TRBJ1-4; 7 bases match TRBD1. The CDR3 has 16 amino acids. Germline V lookup: CDR1 SGHRS, CDR2 YFSETQ. V gave up 0 bases and J gave up 5 bases; unmatched junction bases: 7. CDR3: CASSLGQGPVNEKLFF. CDR3 DNA sequence: TGCGCCAGCAGCTTGGGACAGGGTCCCGTAAATGAAAAACTGTTTTTT.

The J gene is TRBJ2-1, the V gene TRBV27; a weak D match, TRBD1 (6 bases). V lost 3 bases and J lost 8, with 8 bases in between. The CDR3 runs to 12 residues. Germline CDR1 reads MNHEY; CDR2 reads SMNVEV (reference sequence). The CDR3 bases are TGTGCCAGCAGTTTGGCAGGGGATGAGCAGTTCTTC. Protein product: CASSLAGDEQFF.

This clone was seen once. The V and J genes are TRBV11-2 and TRBJ2-3; 7 bases align to TRBD2. The length of the CDR3 is 15 residues. The germline V gene has CDR1 SGHAT and CDR2 FQNNGV. The J segment lost 7 bases and the V segment lost 1 base, leaving 8 bases of the junction unmatched. CDR3 sequence reads: CASSLGGGSGNTQYF. CDR3 nucleotides: TGTGCCAGCAGCTTAGGGGGTGGGAGCGGGAATACGCAGTATTTT.

The genes are TRBV13 and TRBJ1-1; TRBD1 agrees at 8 bases. In germline, CDR1 is PRHDT, CDR2 FYEKMQ (reference sequence). This CDR3 spans 15 amino acids. Trimming cost V 5 bases and J 4 bases; bases outside gene matches: 9. CDR3 in amino acids: CASSTRTGRSTEAFF. CDR3 nucleotides: TGTGCCAGCAGCACCCGGACAGGGCGGAGCACTGAAGCTTTCTTT.

The table lists this clone with a few counts. The chain has TRBV6-2 or TRBV6-3 and TRBJ2-7; TRBD2 aligns across 7 bases. Losses at the gene ends were 8 bases for V and 3 bases for J; bases not matched to a gene: 13. Per germline, CDR1 MNHEY and CDR2 SVGEGT. The CDR3 consists of 15 residues. The CDR3 spells CASGSARESLYEQYF. In DNA form, the CDR3 reads TGTGCCAGCGGTTCCGCGCGGGAGTCGCTCTACGAGCAGTACTTC.

The chain is built from TRBV5-1 and TRBJ1-5; no clear D. V was trimmed by 0 bases and J by 5 bases, leaving 9 bases between them. The CDR3 has 14 amino acids. Germline V CDR1 and CDR2: SGHRS, YFSETQ. This CDR3 reads CASSLGTLDQPQHF. CDR3 DNA: TGCGCCAGCAGCTTGGGGACTCTCGATCAGCCCCAGCATTTT.

The J gene is TRBJ2-7, the V gene TRBV28, with 11 bases lining up with TRBD1. V shed 4 bases, J shed 2 bases, and the junction held 4 bases outside the gene matches. Germline-derived CDR1 and CDR2 are MDHEN and SYDVKM. The CDR3 totals 15 residues. Written as DNA, the CDR3 is TGTGCCAGCAGTTCTCCGGGACAGGGGGCCTACGAGCAGTACTTC. Protein product: CASSSPGQGAYEQYF.

V and J are TRBV12-3 or TRBV12-4 and TRBJ2-1; TRBD1 or TRBD2 may be the D gene (5 bases each). The CDR3 totals 11 residues. The germline V and J ends were trimmed by 6 bases and 9 bases, with 9 bases remaining between them. CDR3 region: CASSSGGEQFF. CDR3 DNA: TGTGCCAGCAGCTCTGGGGGTGAGCAGTTCTTC.

The gene calls are TRBV28 and TRBJ2-7, with 9 bases matching TRBD2. From germline, CDR1 is MDHEN and CDR2 SYDVKM. V shed 4 bases and J 3 bases; nucleotides not matched to a gene: 10. The CDR3 is 16 amino acids. The CDR3 reads CASSSLWVAGVYEQYF. CDR3 coding DNA: TGTGCCAGCAGTTCCCTATGGGTAGCGGGAGTCTACGAGCAGTACTTC.

The CDR3 loop is CASSLRGINTDTQYF. CDR3 DNA sequence: TGCGCCAGCAGCTTGAGGGGGATTAACACAGATACGCAGTATTTT. J is TRBJ2-3 and V is TRBV5-1, with a tentative D call TRBD1 (6 bases). Germline loops: CDR1 SGHRS, CDR2 YFSETQ. V was clipped by 1 base and J by 2 bases, with 11 bases between them. This CDR3 is built from 15 residues.

V and J are TRBV7-9 and TRBJ2-2, with TRBD1 matching over 7 bases. The J segment lost 1 base and the V segment lost 1 base, leaving 0 bases of the junction unmatched. CDR3 length: 15 amino acids. Germline loops: CDR1 SEHNR, CDR2 FQNEAQ (reference sequence). The CDR3, as DNA: TGTGCCAGCAGCTTAGGGACAGGGAACACCGGGGAGCTGTTTTTT. Encoded protein: CASSLGTGNTGELFF.

The CDR3 DNA is TGTGCCAGCAGTTACACTGGTCGCAACACTGAAGCTTTCTTT. Its translation is CASSYTGRNTEAFF. The chain combines TRBV6-2 or TRBV6-3 with TRBJ1-1; no reliable D call. The germline V gene encodes CDR1 MNHEY and CDR2 SVGEGT. This CDR3 is 14 amino acids long. The V gene lost 2 bases and the J gene lost 2 bases, with 9 bases spanning the gap.

The rearrangement uses TRBV3-1 (or the pseudogene TRBV3-2) and TRBJ2-7, with D perhaps assigned TRBD1 or TRBD2 (5 bases each). The length of the CDR3 is 11 residues. V shed 0 bases and J shed 12 bases, with 9 bases lying between them. The germline V gene encodes CDR1 LGHDT and CDR2 YNNKEL (reference sequence). As DNA, the CDR3 is TGTGCCAGCAGCCAAGAGGGGGTTTGGTACTTC. Encoded protein: CASSQEGVWYF.

The V gene is TRBV28, the J gene TRBJ2-7; TRBD2 aligns across 8 bases. V shed 3 bases, J shed 1 base, and the junction held 8 bases outside the gene matches. Germline CDR1 MDHEN, CDR2 SYDVKM. This CDR3 has 16 residues. The CDR3 spells CASSFSTGRESYEQYF. The DNA of the CDR3 is TGTGCCAGCAGTTTTTCGACCGGGAGGGAATCCTACGAGCAGTACTTC.

This clone was observed a few times. The chain has TRBV7-9 and TRBJ1-2, with TRBD1 matching over 8 bases. Germline V CDR1 and CDR2: SEHNR, FQNEAQ (reference sequence). This CDR3 region has 13 residues. Trimming took 5 bases from V and 8 from J; bases not matched to a gene: 7. The CDR3 spells CASSRQGTGGYTF. CDR3 sequence (DNA): TGTGCCAGCAGCCGACAGGGGACGGGCGGCTACACCTTC.

The chain combines TRBV12-3 or TRBV12-4 with TRBJ1-4; TRBD1 aligns across 10 bases. V lost 7 bases to trimming and J lost 7 bases; unmatched junction nucleotides: 3. The CDR3 is 13 amino acids. CDR3 region: CASNRDRGEKLFF. The CDR3 DNA sequence: TGTGCCAGCAATAGGGACAGGGGTGAAAAACTGTTTTTT.

The chain has TRBV7-3 and TRBJ2-5; the match to TRBD1 covers 9 bases. This CDR3 spans 17 amino acids. V dropped 1 base and J dropped 2; count of bases not matched to a gene: 8. From germline, CDR1 is SGHTA and CDR2 FQGTGA. This CDR3 is CASSLRGGTGFQETQYF. DNA of the CDR3: TGTGCCAGCAGCTTAAGAGGGGGGACAGGGTTTCAAGAGACCCAGTACTTC.

This rearrangement joins TRBV9 to TRBJ2-7; tentatively, D is TRBD1 (6 bases). V was clipped by 4 bases and J by 0 bases, with 14 bases between them. The CDR3 totals 15 residues. Germline CDR1 is SGDLS and CDR2 is YYNGEE. As DNA, the CDR3 is TGTGCCAGCAGCCCCCGACAGGTGATCTCCTACGAGCAGTACTTC. Translating it yields CASSPRQVISYEQYF. The variable domain in full, completed from reference TRBV9 and TRBJ2-7, reads DSGVTQTPKHLITATGQRVTLRCSPRSGDLSVYWYQQSLDQGLQFLIQYYNGEERAKGNILERFSAQQFPDLHSELNLSSLELGDSALYFCASSPRQVISYEQYFGPGTRLTVT.